The source of this T cell receptor beta chain is a study of regulatory T cells in long-lasting Graves disease. General observations from the study: Exclusively peripheral blood, rather than thyroid tissue, was studied. Persistent Graves' disease cases displayed lower TCR diversity than newly diagnosed ones.

TCR beta libraries were built with iRepertoire HTBI primers and Arm-PCR of CDR3 regions. As processed by the authors: The identification of roughly 62 TRBV and 14 TRBJ segments was made across samples. TCRdb reprocessed the multiplex PCR reads with MiXCR, giving one entry per CDR3 protein. For this entry, the V and J calls and clone size follow TCRdb and not the study's own pipeline. The table includes roughly 500,000 distinct CDR3 sequences, about 22% detected once. Time point: persistent/refractory GD, antithyroid drugs over 5 years with positive TRAb. PBMCs provided the RNA from which the TCR library was made. This clonotype was recorded many times. Antigen: not known. Germline CDR1 is ENHRY and CDR2 is SYGVKD. The CDR3 sequence is 14 residues long. Between the trimmed V and J ends, which lost 3 bases and 7 bases, there was a span of 13 bases.

The clonotype originates from a female donor with Graves disease. V usage is TRBV10-3 and J usage is TRBJ1-5, with D perhaps matching TRBD1 (5 bases). The sequencing here drew on peripheral blood mononuclear cells (PBMCs), taken when the disease was refractory, from a patient treated with antithyroid drugs. The CDR3 sequence is CAISEGDFGQPQHF. CDR3 nucleotides: TGTGCCATCAGTGAAGGGGATTTTGGGCAGCCCCAGCATTTT.